The rows below give T cell receptor beta chains drawn from one sample of a study of T cell responses to AZD1222 COVID-19 vaccine. The method was immunoSEQ multiplex PCR; TCRdb's version includes in-frame clones alone and lacks a portion of them. The table records about 130,000 clones, 87% of them present only once. The input for sequencing was peripheral blood, taken on day 0 of AZD1222 vaccination. Receptor source: an adult in good health. Each CDR3 is given without its conserved first and last residue. A D gene is named only where the DNA matches it firmly.

j_gene	v_gene	d_gene	CDR3aa
TRBJ1-6	TRBV6-5	TRBD1	AISGTVNSPLH
TRBJ1-1	TRBV12-3/TRBV12-4	-	ASNLGPTEAF
TRBJ2-7	TRBV2	-	ASSELGNEQY
TRBJ1-1	TRBV5-1	TRBD1	ASSLGGQGTEAF
TRBJ1-1	TRBV19	-	ASSIENTEAF
TRBJ1-4	TRBV24-1	-	ATSDPRTAGEKLF
TRBJ2-7	TRBV12-3/TRBV12-4	-	ASGRPTYEQY
TRBJ2-1	TRBV6-5	-	ASSYSVQGGGNEQF
TRBJ1-2	TRBV27	-	ASSLTGITVFGYGYT
TRBJ2-5	TRBV19	-	ASSTATGTSRRGETQY
TRBJ2-5	TRBV12-3/TRBV12-4	-	ASSLREVETQY
TRBJ1-2	TRBV7-9	-	ASSLEGHYGYT
TRBJ1-2	TRBV5-6	-	ASSRPVYGYT
TRBJ1-4	TRBV19	TRBD1	ASSITDRGLGEKLF
TRBJ2-7	TRBV25-1	-	ASSESPSRSEQY
TRBJ1-2	TRBV7-9	TRBD1	ASSLDRGYNYGYT
TRBJ2-7	TRBV20-1	-	SASQGRDEQY
TRBJ2-7	TRBV18	TRBD2	ASSRLAGAESYEQY
TRBJ1-1	TRBV4-3	-	ASSQGQRNTEAF
TRBJ2-7	TRBV6-5	-	ASSRPPWRTYEQY
TRBJ2-2	TRBV5-1	-	ASSSPLPGASTRELF
TRBJ1-1	TRBV12-3/TRBV12-4	-	ASKFVTEAF
TRBJ2-7	TRBV27	TRBD1	ASSFGTGTHEQY
TRBJ1-4	TRBV6-5	-	ASSQRDATNEKLF
TRBJ2-1	TRBV6-5	-	ASRVQGREF
TRBJ2-1	TRBV29-1	-	SVRGVYNEQF
TRBJ1-2	TRBV9	TRBD1	ASSPRQGLDYGYT
TRBJ1-4	TRBV7-9	TRBD1	ASRKTGKTNEKLF
TRBJ1-6	TRBV30	-	AWTLGGSALH
TRBJ2-2	TRBV5-4	TRBD1	ASSQAGTGGTGELF
TRBJ2-1	TRBV7-8	TRBD2	ASSLATLAGSSYNEQF
TRBJ1-4	TRBV7-9	-	ASSLIQGTHINEKLF
TRBJ2-7	TRBV10-3	TRBD1	AISDGTASYEQY
TRBJ1-5	TRBV27	TRBD1	ASSLVQGRPQH
TRBJ2-3	TRBV9	TRBD2	ASSVAGGSTDTQY
TRBJ2-4	TRBV11-2	-	ASSLGGTIALAKNIQY
TRBJ1-1	TRBV28	TRBD1	ASSTGSQGGEAF
TRBJ1-6	TRBV6-6	-	ASSRLPELDRGSPLH
TRBJ1-6	TRBV5-1	-	ASSSTEDSPLH
TRBJ1-1	TRBV4-2	-	ASSPLGSLKNTEAF
TRBJ1-1	TRBV21-1	-	ASSRVRASGDTEAF
TRBJ1-1	TRBV4-2	-	ASSQVDLGGRGDTEAF